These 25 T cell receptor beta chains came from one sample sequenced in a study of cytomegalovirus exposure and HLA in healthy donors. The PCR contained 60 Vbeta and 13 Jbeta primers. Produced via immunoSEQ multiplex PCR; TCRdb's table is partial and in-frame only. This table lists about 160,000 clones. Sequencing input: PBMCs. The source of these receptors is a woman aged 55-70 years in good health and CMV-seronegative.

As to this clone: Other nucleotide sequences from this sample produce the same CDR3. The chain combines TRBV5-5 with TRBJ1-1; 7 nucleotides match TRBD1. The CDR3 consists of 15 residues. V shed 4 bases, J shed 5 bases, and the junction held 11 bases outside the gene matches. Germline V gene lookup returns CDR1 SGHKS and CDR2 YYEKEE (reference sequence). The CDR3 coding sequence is TGTGCCAGCAGCCTCTTTGGGACAGTTTTTACTGAAGCTTTCTTT. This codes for CASSLFGTVFTEAFF. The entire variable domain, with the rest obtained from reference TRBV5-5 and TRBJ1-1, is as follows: DAGVTQSPTHLIKTRGQQVTLRCSPISGHKSVSWYQQVLGQGPQFIFQYYEKEERGRGNFPDRFSARQFPNYSSELNVNALLLGDSALYLCASSLFGTVFTEAFFGQGTRLTVV.

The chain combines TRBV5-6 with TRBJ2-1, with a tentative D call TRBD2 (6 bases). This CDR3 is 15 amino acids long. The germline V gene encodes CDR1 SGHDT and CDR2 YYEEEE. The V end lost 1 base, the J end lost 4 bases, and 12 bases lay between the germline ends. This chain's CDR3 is CASSLLGLPYNEQFF. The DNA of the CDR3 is TGTGCCAGCAGCTTGTTGGGACTCCCTTACAATGAGCAGTTCTTC. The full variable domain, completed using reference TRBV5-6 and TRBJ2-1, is DAGVTQSPTHLIKTRGQQVTLRCSPKSGHDTVSWYQQALGQGPQFIFQYYEEEERQRGNFPDRFSGHQFPNYSSELNVNALLLGDSALYLCASSLLGLPYNEQFFGPGTRLTVL.

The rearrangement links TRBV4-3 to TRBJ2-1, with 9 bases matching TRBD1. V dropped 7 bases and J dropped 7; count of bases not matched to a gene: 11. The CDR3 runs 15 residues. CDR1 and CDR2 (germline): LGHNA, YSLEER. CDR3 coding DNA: TGCGCCAGCACCGCCCAACAGGGGGCGTTAAATGAGCAGTTCTTC. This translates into CASTAQQGALNEQFF.

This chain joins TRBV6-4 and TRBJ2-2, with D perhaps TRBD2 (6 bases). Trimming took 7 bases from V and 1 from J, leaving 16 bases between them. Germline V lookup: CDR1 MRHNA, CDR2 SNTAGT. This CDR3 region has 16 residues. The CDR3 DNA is TGTGCCAGCAAGGCGACCGTGGGGGGGAACACCGGGGAGCTGTTTTTT. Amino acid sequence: CASKATVGGNTGELFF.

CDR3: CSVHEGTGVTYEQYF. The CDR3 coding sequence is TGCAGCGTTCATGAAGGGACAGGGGTTACCTACGAGCAGTACTTC. J is TRBJ2-7 and V is TRBV29-1, with 10 bases matching TRBD1. V lost 5 bases and J lost 2; bases outside the gene matches: 9. The CDR3 loop spans 15 amino acids. The germline V gene encodes CDR1 SQVTM and CDR2 ANQGSEA.

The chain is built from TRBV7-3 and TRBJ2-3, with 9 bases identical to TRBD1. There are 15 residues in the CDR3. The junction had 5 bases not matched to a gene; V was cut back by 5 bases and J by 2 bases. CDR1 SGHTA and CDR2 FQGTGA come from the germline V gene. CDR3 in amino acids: CASSTRTGDTDTQYF. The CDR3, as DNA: TGTGCCAGCAGCACAAGGACAGGGGACACAGATACGCAGTATTTT.

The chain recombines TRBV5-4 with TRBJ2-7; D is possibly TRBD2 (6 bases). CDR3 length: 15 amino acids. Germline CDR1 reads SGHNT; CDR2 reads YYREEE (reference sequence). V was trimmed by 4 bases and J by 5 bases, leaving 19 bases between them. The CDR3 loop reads CASSGAGSLSHEQYF. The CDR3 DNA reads TGTGCCAGCAGCGGCGCGGGGTCCCTAAGTCACGAGCAGTACTTC.

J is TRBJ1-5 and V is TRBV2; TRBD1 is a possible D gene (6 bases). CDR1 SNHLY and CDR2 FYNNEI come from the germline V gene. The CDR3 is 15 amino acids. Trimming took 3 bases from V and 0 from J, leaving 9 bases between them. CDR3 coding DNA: TGTGCCAGCAGTGAGGACAGCTATAGCAATCAGCCCCAGCATTTT. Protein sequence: CASSEDSYSNQPQHF.

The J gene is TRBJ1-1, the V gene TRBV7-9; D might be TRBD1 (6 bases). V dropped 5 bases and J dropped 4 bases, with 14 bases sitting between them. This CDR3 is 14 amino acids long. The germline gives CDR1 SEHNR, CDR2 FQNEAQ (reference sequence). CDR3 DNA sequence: TGTGCCAGCAGCCCGATACCACAGGGCACTGAAGCTTTCTTT. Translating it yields CASSPIPQGTEAFF.

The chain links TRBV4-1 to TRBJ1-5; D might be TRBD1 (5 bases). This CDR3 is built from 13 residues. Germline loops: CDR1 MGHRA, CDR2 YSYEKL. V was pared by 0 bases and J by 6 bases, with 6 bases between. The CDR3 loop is CASSQEGAQPQHF. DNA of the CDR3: TGCGCCAGCAGCCAAGAAGGGGCTCAGCCCCAGCATTTT.

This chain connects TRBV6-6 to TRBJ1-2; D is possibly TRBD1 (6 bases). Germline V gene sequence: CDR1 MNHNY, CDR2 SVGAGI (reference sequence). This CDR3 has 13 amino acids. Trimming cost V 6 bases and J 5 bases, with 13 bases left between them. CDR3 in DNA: TGTGCCAGCAGGGATCCCCAGGGGTATGGCTACACCTTC. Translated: CASRDPQGYGYTF.

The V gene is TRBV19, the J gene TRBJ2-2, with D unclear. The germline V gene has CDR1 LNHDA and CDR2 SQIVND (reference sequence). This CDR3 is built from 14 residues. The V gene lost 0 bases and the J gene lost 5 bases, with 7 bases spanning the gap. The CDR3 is CASSIEVRTGELFF. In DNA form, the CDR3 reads TGTGCCAGTAGTATAGAAGTCAGGACCGGGGAGCTGTTTTTT.

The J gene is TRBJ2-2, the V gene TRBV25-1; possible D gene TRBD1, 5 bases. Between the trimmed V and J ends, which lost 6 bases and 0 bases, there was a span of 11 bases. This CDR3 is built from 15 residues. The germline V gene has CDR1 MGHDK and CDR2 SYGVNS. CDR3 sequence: CASSEETANTGELFF. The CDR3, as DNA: TGTGCCAGCAGCGAGGAGACAGCGAACACCGGGGAGCTGTTTTTT.

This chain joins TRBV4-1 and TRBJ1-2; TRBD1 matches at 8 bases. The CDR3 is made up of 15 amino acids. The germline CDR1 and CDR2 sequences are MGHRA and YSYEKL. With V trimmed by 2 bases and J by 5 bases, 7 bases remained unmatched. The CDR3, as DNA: TGCGCCAGCAGCCAATCCGGGACAGGAGATTATGGCTACACCTTC. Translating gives CASSQSGTGDYGYTF.

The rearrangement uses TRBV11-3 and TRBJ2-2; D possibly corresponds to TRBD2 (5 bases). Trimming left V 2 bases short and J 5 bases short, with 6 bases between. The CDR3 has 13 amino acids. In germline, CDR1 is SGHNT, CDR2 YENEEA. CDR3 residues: CASSLTGTGELFF. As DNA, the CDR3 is TGTGCCAGCAGCTTAACGGGGACCGGGGAGCTGTTTTTT.

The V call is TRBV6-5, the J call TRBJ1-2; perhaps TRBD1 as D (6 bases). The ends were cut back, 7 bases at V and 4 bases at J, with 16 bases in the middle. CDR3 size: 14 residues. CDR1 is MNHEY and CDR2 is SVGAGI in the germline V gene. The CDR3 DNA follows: TGTGCCAGCACTTTAAGGCGGGGGCTCTATGGCTACACCTTC. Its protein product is CASTLRRGLYGYTF.

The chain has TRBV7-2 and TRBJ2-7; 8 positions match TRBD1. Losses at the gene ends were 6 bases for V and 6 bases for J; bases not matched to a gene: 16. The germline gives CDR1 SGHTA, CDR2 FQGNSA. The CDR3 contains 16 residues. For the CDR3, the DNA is TGTGCCAGCAGTGCAAAGTATGGACAGGGAGGTAGCGAGCAGTACTTC. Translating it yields CASSAKYGQGGSEQYF.

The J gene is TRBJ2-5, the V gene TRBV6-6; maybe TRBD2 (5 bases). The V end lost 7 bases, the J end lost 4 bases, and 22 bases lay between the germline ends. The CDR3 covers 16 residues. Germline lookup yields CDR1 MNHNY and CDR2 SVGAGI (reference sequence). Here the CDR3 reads CASTLGKGRSGETQYF. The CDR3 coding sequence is TGTGCCAGCACCTTAGGGAAAGGCCGAAGCGGAGAGACCCAGTACTTC.

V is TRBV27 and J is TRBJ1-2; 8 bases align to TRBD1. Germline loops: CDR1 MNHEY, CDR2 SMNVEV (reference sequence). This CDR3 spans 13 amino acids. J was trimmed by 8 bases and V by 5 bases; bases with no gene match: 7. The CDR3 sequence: CASSPWTGWGYTF. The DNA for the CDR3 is TGTGCCAGCAGTCCCTGGACAGGGTGGGGCTACACCTTC.

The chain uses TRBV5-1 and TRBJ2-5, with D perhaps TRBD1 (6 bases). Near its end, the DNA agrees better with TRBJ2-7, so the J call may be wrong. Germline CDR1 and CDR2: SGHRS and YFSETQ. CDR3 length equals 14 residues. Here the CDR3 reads CASSLAGAAYEQYF. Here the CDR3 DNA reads TGCGCCAGCAGCTTGGCAGGGGCTGCCTACGAGCAGTACTTC.

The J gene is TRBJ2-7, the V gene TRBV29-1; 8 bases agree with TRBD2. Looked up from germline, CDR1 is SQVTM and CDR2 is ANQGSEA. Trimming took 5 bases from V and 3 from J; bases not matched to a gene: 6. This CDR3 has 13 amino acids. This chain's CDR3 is CSVQAGAVYEQYF. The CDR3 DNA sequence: TGCAGCGTTCAAGCGGGAGCTGTCTACGAGCAGTACTTC.

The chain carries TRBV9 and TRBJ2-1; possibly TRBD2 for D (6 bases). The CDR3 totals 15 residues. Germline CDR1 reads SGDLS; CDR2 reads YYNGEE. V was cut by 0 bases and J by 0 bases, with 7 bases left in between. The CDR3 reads CASSVAEGSYNEQFF. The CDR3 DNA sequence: TGTGCCAGCAGCGTAGCGGAGGGCTCCTACAATGAGCAGTTCTTC.

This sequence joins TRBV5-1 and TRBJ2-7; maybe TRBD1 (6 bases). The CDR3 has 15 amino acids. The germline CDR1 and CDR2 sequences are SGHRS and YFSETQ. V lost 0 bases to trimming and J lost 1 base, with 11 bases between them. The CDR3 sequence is CASSLGRDRSYEQYF. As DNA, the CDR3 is TGCGCCAGCAGCTTGGGTCGTGACAGGTCCTACGAGCAGTACTTC. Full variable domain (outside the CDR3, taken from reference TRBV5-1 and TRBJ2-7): KAGVTQTPRYLIKTRGQQVTLSCSPISGHRSVSWYQQTPGQGLQFLFEYFSETQRNKGNFPGRFSGRQFSNSRSEMNVSTLELGDSALYLCASSLGRDRSYEQYFGPGTRLTVT.

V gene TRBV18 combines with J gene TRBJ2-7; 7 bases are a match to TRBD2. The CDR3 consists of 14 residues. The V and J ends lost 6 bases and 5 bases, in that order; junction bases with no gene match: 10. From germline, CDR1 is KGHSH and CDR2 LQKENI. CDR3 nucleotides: TGTGCCAGCTCTCTGGGCGGCGGGAGTGACGAGCAGTACTTC. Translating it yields CASSLGGGSDEQYF.

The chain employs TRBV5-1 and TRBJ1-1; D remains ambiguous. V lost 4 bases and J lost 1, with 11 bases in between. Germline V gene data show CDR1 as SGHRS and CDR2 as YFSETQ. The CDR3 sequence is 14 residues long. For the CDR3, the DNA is TGCGCCAGCAGCGATGGACGGGAGAACACTGAAGCTTTCTTT. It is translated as CASSDGRENTEAFF.